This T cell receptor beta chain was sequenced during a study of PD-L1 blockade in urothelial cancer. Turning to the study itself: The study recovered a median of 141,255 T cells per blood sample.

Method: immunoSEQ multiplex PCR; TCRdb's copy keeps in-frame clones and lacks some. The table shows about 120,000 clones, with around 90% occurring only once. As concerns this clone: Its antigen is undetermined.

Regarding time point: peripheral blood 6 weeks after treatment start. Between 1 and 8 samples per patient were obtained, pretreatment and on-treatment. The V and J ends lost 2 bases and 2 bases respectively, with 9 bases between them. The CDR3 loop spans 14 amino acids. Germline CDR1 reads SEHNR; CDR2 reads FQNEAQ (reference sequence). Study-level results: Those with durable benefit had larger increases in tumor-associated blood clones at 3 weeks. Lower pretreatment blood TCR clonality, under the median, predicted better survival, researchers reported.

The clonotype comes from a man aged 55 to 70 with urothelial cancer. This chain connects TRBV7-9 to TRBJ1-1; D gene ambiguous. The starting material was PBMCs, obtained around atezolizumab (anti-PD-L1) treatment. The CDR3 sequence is CASSLPTVNTEAFF. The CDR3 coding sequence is TGTGCCAGCAGCTTACCCACAGTCAACACTGAAGCTTTCTTT.